This T cell receptor (beta chain) comes out of a study of response to subunit inactivated influenza vaccine (dated by TCRdb to 2017 to 2018). General notes on the study: Deep quantitative profiling of the T cell receptor repertoire was used in the study to follow responses to a trivalent subunit inactivated influenza vaccine. Paper-wide results and their limitations: According to the authors, only a limited number of new T cells may be recruited by each seasonal influenza vaccination.

The germline V gene specifies ENHRY as CDR1 and SYGVKD as CDR2. The CDR3 numbers 14 residues from cysteine through phenylalanine. The read is trimmed to its CDR3 DNA, 42 bases read in frame from base 1. The germline ends are 21 bases apart after V is trimmed by 10 bases and J by 8 bases. Preparation of the library involved RT-PCR. Sequencing was carried out with an Illumina HiSeq 2500. The public reads were reanalyzed by TCRdb: fastp trimming at Q25, MiXCR alignment, in-frame beta chains only. Rows are unified per CDR3 protein, each entry keeping the most common DNA and genes. The sample table lists about 520,000 distinct CDR3 sequences, approximately 7.2% of them with a count of one. The ten top clones hold 10% to 15% of the sample. This clonotype came up many times. Its antigen target is currently unknown. Base qualities are not at hand, and no much larger clone is one base apart.

The clonotype comes from a man between 50 and 70 years old who received an inactivated influenza vaccine. Donor details come from another sample of the same person, matched by shared clones. The specimen comprised PBMCs from blood, sampled less than 30 months after vaccination. Rearrangement joined TRBV10-3 to TRBJ2-1; perhaps TRBD2 is the D gene, with 6 bases matching. The CDR3 is CATYNRDSSDEQFF. The bases are TGTGCCACTTATAACCGGGACTCCAGCGATGAGCAGTTCTTC.